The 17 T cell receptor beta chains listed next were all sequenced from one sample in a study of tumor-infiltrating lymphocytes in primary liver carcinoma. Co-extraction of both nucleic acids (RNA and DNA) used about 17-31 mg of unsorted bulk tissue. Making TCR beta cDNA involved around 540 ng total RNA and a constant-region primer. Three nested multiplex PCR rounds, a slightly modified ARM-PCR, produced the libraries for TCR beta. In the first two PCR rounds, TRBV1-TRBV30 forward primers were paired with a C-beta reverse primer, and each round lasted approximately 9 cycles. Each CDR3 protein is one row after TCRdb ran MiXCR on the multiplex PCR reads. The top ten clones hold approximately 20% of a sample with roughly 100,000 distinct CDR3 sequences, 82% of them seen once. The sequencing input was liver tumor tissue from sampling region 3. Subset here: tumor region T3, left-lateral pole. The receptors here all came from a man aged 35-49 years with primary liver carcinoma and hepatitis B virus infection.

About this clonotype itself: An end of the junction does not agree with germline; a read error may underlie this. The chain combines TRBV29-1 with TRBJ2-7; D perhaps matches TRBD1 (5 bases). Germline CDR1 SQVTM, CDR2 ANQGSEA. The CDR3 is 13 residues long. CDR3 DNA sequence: TGCAACGTTGAAGCTGGTAGGGGCTACGAGCAGTACTTC. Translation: CNVEAGRGYEQYF.

Here the CDR3 DNA reads TGTGCTCCCATAACGCGACAGGAGAACACCGGGGAGCTGTTTTTT. This sequence encodes CAPITRQENTGELFF. The rearrangement uses TRBV10-3 and TRBJ2-2, with D perhaps TRBD1 (6 bases). Germline V CDR1 and CDR2: ENHRY, SYGVKD. The CDR3 has 15 amino acids.

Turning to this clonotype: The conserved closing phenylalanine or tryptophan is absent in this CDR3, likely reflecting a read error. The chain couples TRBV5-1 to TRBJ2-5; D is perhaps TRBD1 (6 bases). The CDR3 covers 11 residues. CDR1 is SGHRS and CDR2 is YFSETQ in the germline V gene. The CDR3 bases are TGCGCAAGCAGACAGGAAGAGACCCAGTACTCC. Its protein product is CASRQEETQYS.

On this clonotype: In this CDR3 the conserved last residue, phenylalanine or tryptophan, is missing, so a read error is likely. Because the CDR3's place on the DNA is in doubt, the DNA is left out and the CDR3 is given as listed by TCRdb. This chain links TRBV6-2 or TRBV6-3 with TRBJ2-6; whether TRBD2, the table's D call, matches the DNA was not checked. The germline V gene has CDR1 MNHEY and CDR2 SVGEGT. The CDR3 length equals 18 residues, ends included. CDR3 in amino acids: CASSTIAGGNSGANVLSY.

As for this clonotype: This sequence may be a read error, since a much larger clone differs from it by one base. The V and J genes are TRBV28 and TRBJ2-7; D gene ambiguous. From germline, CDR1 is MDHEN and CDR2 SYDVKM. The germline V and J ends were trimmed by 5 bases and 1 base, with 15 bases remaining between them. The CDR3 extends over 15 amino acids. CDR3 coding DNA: TGTGCCAGCAGTGATAACGGGCCTAAATCCTACGAGCAGTACTTC. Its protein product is CASSDNGPKSYEQYF. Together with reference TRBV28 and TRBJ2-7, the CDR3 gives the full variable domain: DVKVTQSSRYLVKRTGEKVFLECVQDMDHENMFWYRQDPGLGLRLIYFSYDVKMKEKGDIPEGYSVSREKKERFSLILESASTNQTSMYLCASSDNGPKSYEQYFGPGTRLTVT.

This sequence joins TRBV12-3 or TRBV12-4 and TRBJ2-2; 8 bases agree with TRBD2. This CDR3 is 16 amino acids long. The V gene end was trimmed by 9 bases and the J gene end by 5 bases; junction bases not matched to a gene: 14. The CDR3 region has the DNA TGTGCCAGTAGTGGCCACGTAGCGGGGTATACCGGGGAGCTGTTTTTT. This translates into CASSGHVAGYTGELFF.

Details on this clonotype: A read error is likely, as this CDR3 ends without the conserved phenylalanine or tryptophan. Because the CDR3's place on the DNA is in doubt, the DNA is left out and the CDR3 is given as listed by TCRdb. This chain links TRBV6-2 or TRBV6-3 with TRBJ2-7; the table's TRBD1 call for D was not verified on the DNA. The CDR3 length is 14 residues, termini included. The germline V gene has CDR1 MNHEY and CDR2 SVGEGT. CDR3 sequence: CASSLRDRAHEEYL.

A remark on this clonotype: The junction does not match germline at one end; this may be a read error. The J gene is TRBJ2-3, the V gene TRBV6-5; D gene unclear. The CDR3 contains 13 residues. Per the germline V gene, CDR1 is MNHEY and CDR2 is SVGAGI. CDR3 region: CVSSLLSTNTQYF. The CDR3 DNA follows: TGTGTCAGCAGTCTCCTGAGCACAAATACGCAGTATTTT.

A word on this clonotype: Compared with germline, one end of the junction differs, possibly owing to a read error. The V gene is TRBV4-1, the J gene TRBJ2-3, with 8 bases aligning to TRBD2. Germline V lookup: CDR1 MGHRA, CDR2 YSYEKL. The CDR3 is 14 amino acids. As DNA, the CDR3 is TGCGCCGGCAGCCAAGATACAGCGGGAGAAACGCAGTATTTT. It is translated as CAGSQDTAGETQYF.

CDR3 residues: CASSQGQGIETFF. The CDR3 nucleotides read TGTGCCAGCAGCCAAGGACAGGGGATAGAGACTTTCTTT. The chain joins TRBV14 to TRBJ1-1, with 8 bases matching TRBD1. The CDR3 spans 13 residues. Germline values: CDR1 SGHDN, CDR2 FVKESK. The V segment lost 1 base and the J segment 12 bases; nucleotides outside the gene matches: 7.

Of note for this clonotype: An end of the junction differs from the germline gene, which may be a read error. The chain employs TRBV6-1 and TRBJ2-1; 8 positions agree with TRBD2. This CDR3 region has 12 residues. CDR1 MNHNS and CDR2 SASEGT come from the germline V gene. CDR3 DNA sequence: TGTGCCAGCTGTAAAGCGGGGGATGAGCGGTTCTTC. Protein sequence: CASCKAGDERFF.

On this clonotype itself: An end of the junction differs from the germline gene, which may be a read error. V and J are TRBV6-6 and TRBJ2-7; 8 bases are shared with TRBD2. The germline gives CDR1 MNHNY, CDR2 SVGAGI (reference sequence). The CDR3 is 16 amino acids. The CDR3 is CASSRPQPSGSREQYF. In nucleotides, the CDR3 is TGTGCTAGCAGTCGCCCCCAACCAAGCGGGAGTCGCGAGCAGTACTTC.

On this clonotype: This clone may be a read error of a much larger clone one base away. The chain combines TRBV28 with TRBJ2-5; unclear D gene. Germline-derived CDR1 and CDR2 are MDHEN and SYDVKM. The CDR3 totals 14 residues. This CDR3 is CASSLSQEQETQNF. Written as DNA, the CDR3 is TGTGCCAGCAGTTTATCGCAGGAACAAGAGACCCAGAACTTC.

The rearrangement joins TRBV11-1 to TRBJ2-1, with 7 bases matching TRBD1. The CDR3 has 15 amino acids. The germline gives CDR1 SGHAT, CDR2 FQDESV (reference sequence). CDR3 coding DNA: TGTCCCGGCAGATCCACAGGGGTTCTGGGCAATGAGCAGTTCTTC. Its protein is CPGRSTGVLGNEQFF.

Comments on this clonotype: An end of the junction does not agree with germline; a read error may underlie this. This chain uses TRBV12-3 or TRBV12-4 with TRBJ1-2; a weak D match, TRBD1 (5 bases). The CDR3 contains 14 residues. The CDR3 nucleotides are TGTGCCAGTAGTCGTCGGGGCGTGGACTATGGCTACGCCTTC. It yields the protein CASSRRGVDYGYAF.

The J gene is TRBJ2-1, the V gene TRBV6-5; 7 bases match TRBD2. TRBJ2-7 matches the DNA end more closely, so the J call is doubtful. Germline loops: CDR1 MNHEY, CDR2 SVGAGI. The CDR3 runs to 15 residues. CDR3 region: CVSSYSEGGPDEQYF. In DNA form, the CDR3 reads TGTGTTAGCAGTTACTCTGAGGGAGGGCCTGATGAGCAGTACTTC.

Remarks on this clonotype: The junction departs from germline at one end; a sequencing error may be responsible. The CDR3 DNA reads TGTGCCAACAGCTCTAACAGGAACACCTACGTGCAGTACTTC. Its protein is CANSSNRNTYVQYF. The chain combines TRBV11-2 with TRBJ2-7; TRBD1 might be the D (5 bases). Germline CDR1 reads SGHAT; CDR2 reads FQNNGV. The CDR3 has 14 residues.